This T cell receptor beta chain emerged from a study of shared clonotypes between healthy human individuals (TCRdb year 2020). Notes on the research overall: The cohort comprised a couple of women and a few men aged 18 to 49 years. To increase sequencing depth and limit assay-specific biases, TCR repertoire library preparation and sequencing were carried out by different laboratories using diverse techniques. The study deeply sequenced blood TCR repertoires of roughly five healthy adults to estimate repertoire size and the extent of clonotype sharing between individuals. Between about 0.9 and 9 billion PBMCs per donor were obtained by leukapheresis. Per donor, three plates each were used for CD4 naive and CD4 memory, two for CD8 naive, and one for CD8 memory.

Using the deep immunoSEQ assay, TCR CDR3 regions were amplified from genomic DNA by multiplex PCR. Extracted genomic DNA from each cell subset was distributed evenly across all wells of several immunoSEQ 96-well plates, and each plate was treated as a replicate. For sorted subsets, roughly 200 ng genomic DNA, equal to 25,000 to 35,000 T cell genomes, was loaded into each replicate PCR. Purified libraries were measured with a Qubit 3.0 fluorometer, size-checked on a Bioanalyzer 2100, and measured again with the KAPA Library Quantification kit. A separate single-read 150-cycle Illumina NextSeq 550 flow cell was used to sequence each immunoSEQ 96-well plate. The study's own analysis went as follows. Because the immunoSEQ output included only junctional sequences and no quality scores, the filtering could not be the same as the filtering used for full-length reads. To assign V/J genes and CDR3, sequences were annotated using PyIR, a Python wrapper for IgBLAST v1.9, with IMGT germline references. Any read was removed if the V/J assignment was weak (E-value above 1e-6), the CDR3 was missing, or the read contained stop codons, out-of-frame junctions, or ambiguous translated residues. V3J clonotypes were defined as sequences sharing an identical inferred V gene, J gene, and CDR3 amino acid sequence. Percentage overlap between repertoires was computed as shared unique clonotypes divided by the size of the smaller repertoire. Repertoire richness was assessed with RTK rarefaction, the Chao1 estimator, and Recon v2.1 estimates of unobserved clonotypes. Generation probabilities for all TCRbeta clonotypes obtained by the gDNA method from several donors were computed using OLGA. TCRdb re-hosts the immuneACCESS table, in-frame sequences only. Its copies lack some clones; in the studies checked, an unresolved V gene accounts for under half of them, and the cause for the rest is not known. The DNA was the basis for D and trimming; V, J and clone size are from that table. The table for this sample lists about 1 million clones; about 75% of them were counted only once. The ten biggest clones cover about 1.4% of the sample.

Paper-wide results and their limitations: Clonotypes shared by all four sorted-subset donors showed higher generation probabilities than non-shared clonotypes. Sampling was restricted to blood, and TCR repertoires in tissues likely differ from the TCR repertoires found in blood. Because the study included only a small number of donors, the genetic and exposure-history diversity represented was limited. Estimated clonotype richness was generally larger for naive than for memory subsets. Pairwise subsampling led to the expectation that sequencing depth would affect the degree of clonotype sharing among donors. Sharing across a few donors was observed for around 5% of naive CD4, around 3.5% of naive CD8, over 2% of memory CD4, and about 0.4% of memory CD8 clonotypes. Rarefaction of sorted-subset datasets indicated incomplete sequencing despite the large sequencing depth.

Healthy HIV-negative adults with no recently reported acute infections or vaccinations were included as donors. Every donor was a Caucasian adult residing in Nashville, Tennessee, USA. Magnetic negative selection was used to enrich CD4+ T cells, after which naive cells were positively selected on CD45RA and the negative fraction became the memory subset. Blood was collected by leukapheresis, and PBMCs were isolated by Ficoll-Histopaque density gradient centrifugation and then cryopreserved in liquid nitrogen vapor phase. Purity and quantity of every magnetically sorted T cell population were checked by analytical flow cytometry. Each sorted fraction had its genomic DNA isolated and then quantified by UV absorbance on a Nanodrop 2000c. To note about this clone: Its recognized antigen is unknown. Per-base quality was not reported, and no clone a single base away is much larger than it.

The sequenced sample was memory CD4+ T cells sorted from blood. What this sample's cell subset or site label stands for: CD45RA-negative fraction. The clonotype originates from a young man in good health.

The nucleotide sequence reads as follows: TGTGCTAGTGGTTTGGGGTCGACAGGTGTCGGAGAGACCCAGTACTTC. Its protein is CASGLGSTGVGETQYF. The chain is encoded by TRBV12-5 joined to TRBJ2-5; TRBD1 might be the D gene, on 6 matching bases. For CDR1 and CDR2, the germline V gene lists LGHNT and FRNRAP. The CDR3, cysteine through phenylalanine, is 16 amino acids long. This entry keeps only the CDR3 DNA: 48 bases, framed from base 1. Deletion took 1 base off V and 4 bases off J, with a span of 16 bases between the germline ends.